Sequencing of this T cell receptor beta chain was carried out in a study of OX40 agonist ivuxolimab in advanced cancers. The table came from immunoSEQ multiplex PCR; TCRdb's copy has only in-frame clones and leaves some out. The repertoire has about 12,000 clones, about 80% of them found once; the top ten carry about 21%. Germline loops: CDR1 SGHAT, CDR2 FQNNGV. CDR3 length: 17 amino acids. Trimming left V 8 bases short and J 2 bases short, with 23 bases between. The sample was CD4+ or CD8+ T cells sorted from blood, taken in a trial of the OX40 agonist ivuxolimab. This chain links TRBV11-2 with TRBJ2-3; weak D call: TRBD1 (8 bases). This TCR derives from an adult with an advanced solid tumor such as melanoma, head and neck, liver or kidney cancer. The CDR3 DNA is TGTGCCAGCCGGGGGGCAGGGGGCGTCCTCTTCACAGATACGCAGTATTTT. Encoded protein: CASRGAGGVLFTDTQYF.